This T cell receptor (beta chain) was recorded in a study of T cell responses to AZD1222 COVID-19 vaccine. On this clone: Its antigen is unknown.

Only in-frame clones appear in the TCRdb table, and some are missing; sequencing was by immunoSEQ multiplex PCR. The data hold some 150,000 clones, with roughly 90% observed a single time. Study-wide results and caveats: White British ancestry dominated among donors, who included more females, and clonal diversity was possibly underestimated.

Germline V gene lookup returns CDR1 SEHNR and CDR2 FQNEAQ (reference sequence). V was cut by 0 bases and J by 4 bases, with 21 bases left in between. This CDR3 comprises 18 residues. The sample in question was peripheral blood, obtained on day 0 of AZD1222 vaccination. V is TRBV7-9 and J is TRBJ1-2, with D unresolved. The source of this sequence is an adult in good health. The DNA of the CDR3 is TGTGCCAGCAGCTTAGCGGTAATGGGAATTGACTCCCCCTATGGCTACACCTTC. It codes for CASSLAVMGIDSPYGYTF.